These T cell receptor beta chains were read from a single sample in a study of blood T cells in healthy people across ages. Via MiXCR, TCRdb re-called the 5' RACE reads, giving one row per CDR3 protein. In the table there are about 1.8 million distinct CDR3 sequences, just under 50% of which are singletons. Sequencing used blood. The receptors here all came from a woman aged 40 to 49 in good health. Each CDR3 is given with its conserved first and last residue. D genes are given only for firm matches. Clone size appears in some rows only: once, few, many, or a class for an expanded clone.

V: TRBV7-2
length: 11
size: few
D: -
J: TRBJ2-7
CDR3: CASRDNNEQYF
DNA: TGTGCCAGCAGGGACAACAATGAGCAGTACTTC

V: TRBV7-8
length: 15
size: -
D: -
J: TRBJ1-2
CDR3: CASSLIGGADYGYTF
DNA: TGTGCCAGCAGCTTAATAGGGGGGGCGGACTATGGCTACACCTTC

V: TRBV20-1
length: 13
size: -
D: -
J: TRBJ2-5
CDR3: CSAFSGTDNEQYF
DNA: TGCAGTGCTTTCTCCGGGACTGACAATGAGCAGTACTTC

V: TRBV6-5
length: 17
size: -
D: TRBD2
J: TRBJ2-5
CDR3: CASSYSNLAGGLNEQYF
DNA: TGTGCCAGCAGTTACTCCAATTTAGCGGGGGGGCTGAATGAGCAGTACTTC

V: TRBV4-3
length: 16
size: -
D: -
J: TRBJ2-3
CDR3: CASSQGHLQGGDTQYF
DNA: TGCGCCAGCAGCCAAGGACACCTACAAGGGGGGGATACGCAGTATTTT

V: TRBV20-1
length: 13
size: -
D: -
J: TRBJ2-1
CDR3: CSARPGRGHEQFF
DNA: TGCAGTGCTAGACCTGGCAGGGGACATGAGCAGTTCTTC

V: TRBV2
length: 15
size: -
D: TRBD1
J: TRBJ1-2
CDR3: CVSSQDRASNYGYTF
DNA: TGTGTCAGCAGCCAAGACAGGGCCTCCAACTATGGCTACACTTTC

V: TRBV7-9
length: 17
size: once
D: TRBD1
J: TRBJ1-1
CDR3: CASSSGQGDGINTEAFF
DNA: TGTGCCAGCAGCTCGGGACAGGGGGATGGTATTAACACTGAAGCTTTCTTT

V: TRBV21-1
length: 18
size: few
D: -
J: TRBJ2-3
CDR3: CARSLRGGDRPPTDTQYF
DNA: TGTGCCAGGTCCCTCAGGGGGGGGGACAGGCCCCCCACAGATACGCAGTATTTT

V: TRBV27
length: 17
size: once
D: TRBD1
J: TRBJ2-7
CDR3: CASSAFPPTGGPYEQYF
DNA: TGTGCCAGCAGTGCCTTCCCTCCCACAGGGGGCCCCTACGAGCAGTACTTC

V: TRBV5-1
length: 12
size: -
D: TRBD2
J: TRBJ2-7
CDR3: CASSASGAEQYF
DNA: TGCGCCAGCAGCGCTAGCGGCGCCGAGCAGTACTTC

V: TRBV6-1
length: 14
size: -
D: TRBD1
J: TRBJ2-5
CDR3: CASSGDRALETQYF
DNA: TGTGCCAGCAGTGGGGACAGGGCTCTAGAGACCCAGTACTTC

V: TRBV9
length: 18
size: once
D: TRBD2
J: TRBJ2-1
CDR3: CASSVGTSGGPYYNEQFF
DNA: TGTGCCAGCAGCGTAGGGACTAGCGGGGGCCCTTACTACAATGAGCAGTTCTTC

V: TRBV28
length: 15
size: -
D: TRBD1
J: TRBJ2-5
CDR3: CASSLGDRIQETQYF
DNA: TGTGCCAGCAGTTTGGGGGACAGGATACAAGAGACCCAGTACTTC

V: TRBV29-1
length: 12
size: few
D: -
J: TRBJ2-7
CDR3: CSARTAGNEQYF
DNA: TGCAGCGCCCGGACAGCCGGTAATGAGCAGTACTTC

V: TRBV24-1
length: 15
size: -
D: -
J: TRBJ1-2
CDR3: CATRPLASLNYGYTF
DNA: TGTGCCACCAGGCCCCTGGCGAGTCTTAACTATGGCTACACCTTC

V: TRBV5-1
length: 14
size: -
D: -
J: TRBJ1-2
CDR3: CASRLHGGLSGYTF
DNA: TGCGCCAGCAGGCTCCATGGGGGGCTTAGTGGCTACACCTTC

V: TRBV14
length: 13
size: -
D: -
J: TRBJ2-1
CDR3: CASSQDSWNEQFF
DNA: TGTGCCAGCAGCCAAGATTCGTGGAATGAGCAGTTCTTC

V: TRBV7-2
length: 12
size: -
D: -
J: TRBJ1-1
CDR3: CASSSSHTEAFF
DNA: TGTGCCAGCAGCTCCTCGCACACTGAAGCTTTCTTT

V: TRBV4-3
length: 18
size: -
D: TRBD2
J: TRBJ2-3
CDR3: CASSQAIGAGGHTDTQYF
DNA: TGCGCCAGCAGCCAAGCGATAGGAGCGGGGGGCCACACAGATACGCAGTATTTT

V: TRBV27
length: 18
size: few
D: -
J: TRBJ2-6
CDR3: CASSPLAVALSGANVLTF
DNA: TGTGCCAGCAGTCCATTGGCAGTGGCACTCTCTGGGGCCAACGTCCTGACTTTC

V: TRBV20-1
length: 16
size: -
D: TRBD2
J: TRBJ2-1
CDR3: CSATGTSSGGATEQFF
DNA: TGCAGTGCCACCGGGACCTCTAGCGGGGGGGCTACTGAGCAGTTCTTC

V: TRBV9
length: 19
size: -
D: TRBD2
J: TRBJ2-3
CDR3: CASSSRLAGGLSLTDTQYF
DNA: TGTGCCAGCAGCTCCCGACTAGCGGGGGGGCTGTCTCTCACAGATACGCAGTATTTT

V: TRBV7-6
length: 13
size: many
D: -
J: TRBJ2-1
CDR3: CASSLGPPDPQFF
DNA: TGTGCCAGCAGCTTAGGTCCCCCTGACCCTCAGTTCTTC

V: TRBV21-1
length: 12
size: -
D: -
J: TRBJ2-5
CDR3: CASDPGNETQYF
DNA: TGTGCCAGCGACCCGGGAAATGAGACCCAGTACTTC

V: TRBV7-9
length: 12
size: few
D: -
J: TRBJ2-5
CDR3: CASYNAPETQYF
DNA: TGTGCCAGCTATAATGCCCCAGAGACCCAGTACTTC

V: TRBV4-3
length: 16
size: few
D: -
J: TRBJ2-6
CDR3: CASSQEQTTGANVLTF
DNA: TGCGCCAGCAGCCAAGAGCAAACAACTGGGGCCAACGTCCTGACTTTC

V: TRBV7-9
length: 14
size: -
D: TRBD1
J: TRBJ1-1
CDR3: CASSPGQGETEAFF
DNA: TGTGCCAGCAGCCCCGGACAGGGAGAAACTGAAGCTTTCTTT

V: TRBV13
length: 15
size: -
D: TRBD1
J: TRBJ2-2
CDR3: CASSTLQGSTGELFF
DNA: TGTGCCAGCAGCACCCTACAGGGGAGCACCGGGGAGCTGTTTTTT

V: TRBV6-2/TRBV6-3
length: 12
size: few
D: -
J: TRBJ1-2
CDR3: CASSHKNYGYTF
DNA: TGTGCCAGCAGCCATAAAAACTATGGCTACACCTTC

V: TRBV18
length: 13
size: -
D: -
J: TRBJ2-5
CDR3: CASSTTLEGEQYF
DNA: TGTGCCAGCTCAACCACTCTGGAAGGGGAGCAGTACTTC

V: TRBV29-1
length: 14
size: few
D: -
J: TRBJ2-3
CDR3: CSVEPGVRTDTQYF
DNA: TGCAGCGTTGAACCAGGTGTACGGACAGATACGCAGTATTTT

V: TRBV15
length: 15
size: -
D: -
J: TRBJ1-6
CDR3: CATSRDPTSVDQLHF
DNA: TGTGCCACCAGCAGAGATCCTACGTCGGTAGACCAACTCCACTTT

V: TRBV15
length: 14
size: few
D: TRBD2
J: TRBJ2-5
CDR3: CATRSGGFRETQYF
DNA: TGTGCCACCAGGAGCGGGGGATTCAGGGAGACCCAGTACTTC

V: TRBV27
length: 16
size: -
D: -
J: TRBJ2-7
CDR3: CASSPPLWVSDNEQYF
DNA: TGTGCCAGCAGTCCACCCCTGTGGGTATCGGACAATGAGCAGTACTTC

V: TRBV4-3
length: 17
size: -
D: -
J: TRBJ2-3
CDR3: CASSQDLAAGATDTQYF
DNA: TGCGCCAGCAGCCAAGATTTAGCTGCAGGAGCCACAGATACGCAGTATTTT

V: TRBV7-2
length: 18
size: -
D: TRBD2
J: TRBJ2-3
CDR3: CASRESSGGLPSTDTQYF
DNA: TGTGCCAGCAGGGAGTCTAGCGGGGGCCTACCCTCCACAGATACGCAGTATTTT

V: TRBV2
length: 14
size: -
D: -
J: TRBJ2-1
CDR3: CASTIRSSYNEQFF
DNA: TGTGCCAGCACCATTAGAAGCTCCTACAATGAGCAGTTCTTC

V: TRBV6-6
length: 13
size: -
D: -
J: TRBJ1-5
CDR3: CACRDTGYQPQHF
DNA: TGTGCCTGTAGGGATACAGGTTATCAGCCCCAGCATTTT

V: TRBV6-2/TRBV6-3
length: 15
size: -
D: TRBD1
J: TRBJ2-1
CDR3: CASSQGGTGRNEQFF
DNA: TGTGCCAGCAGCCAAGGGGGGACAGGGAGAAATGAGCAGTTCTTC

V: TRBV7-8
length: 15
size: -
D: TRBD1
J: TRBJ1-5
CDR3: CASSMGQGAVQPQHF
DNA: TGTGCCAGCAGCATGGGACAGGGGGCCGTTCAGCCCCAGCATTTT

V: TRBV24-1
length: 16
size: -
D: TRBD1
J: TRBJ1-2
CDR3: CATSDPTGTGGNGYTF
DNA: TGTGCCACCAGTGATCCTACCGGGACAGGGGGCAATGGCTACACCTTC

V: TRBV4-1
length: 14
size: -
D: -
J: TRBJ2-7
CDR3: CASSQDRGIGEQYF
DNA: TGCGCCAGCAGCCAAGACCGGGGCATTGGCGAGCAGTACTTC

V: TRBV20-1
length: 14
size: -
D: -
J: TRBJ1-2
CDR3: CSVALWGVNYGYTF
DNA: TGCAGTGTAGCTCTATGGGGGGTGAACTATGGCTACACCTTC

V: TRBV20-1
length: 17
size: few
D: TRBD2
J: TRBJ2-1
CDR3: CSAPGTSGGRTYNEQFF
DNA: TGCAGTGCTCCCGGGACTAGCGGGGGGCGAACCTACAATGAGCAGTTCTTC

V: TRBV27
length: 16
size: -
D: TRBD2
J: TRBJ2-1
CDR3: CASSLLLAGGSNEQFF
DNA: TGTGCCAGCAGCCTTCTCCTAGCGGGGGGCTCGAATGAGCAGTTCTTC

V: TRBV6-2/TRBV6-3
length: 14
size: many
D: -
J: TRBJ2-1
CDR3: CASFQAGYYNEQFF
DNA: TGTGCCAGCTTTCAGGCAGGGTATTACAATGAGCAGTTCTTC

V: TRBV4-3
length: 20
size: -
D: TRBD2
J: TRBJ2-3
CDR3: CASSQLGPGLEIRGTDTQYF
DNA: TGCGCCAGCAGCCAACTGGGGCCGGGACTAGAGATTAGGGGCACAGATACGCAGTATTTT

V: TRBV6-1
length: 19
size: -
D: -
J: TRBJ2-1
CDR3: CASSEAPSRRLSSYNEQFF
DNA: TGTGCCAGCAGTGAAGCCCCCAGCAGGCGACTTTCCTCCTACAATGAGCAGTTCTTC

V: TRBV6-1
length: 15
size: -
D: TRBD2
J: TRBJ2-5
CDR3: CASSEGTSGNNEQYF
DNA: TGTGCCAGCAGTGAAGGGACTAGCGGGAACAATGAGCAGTACTTC